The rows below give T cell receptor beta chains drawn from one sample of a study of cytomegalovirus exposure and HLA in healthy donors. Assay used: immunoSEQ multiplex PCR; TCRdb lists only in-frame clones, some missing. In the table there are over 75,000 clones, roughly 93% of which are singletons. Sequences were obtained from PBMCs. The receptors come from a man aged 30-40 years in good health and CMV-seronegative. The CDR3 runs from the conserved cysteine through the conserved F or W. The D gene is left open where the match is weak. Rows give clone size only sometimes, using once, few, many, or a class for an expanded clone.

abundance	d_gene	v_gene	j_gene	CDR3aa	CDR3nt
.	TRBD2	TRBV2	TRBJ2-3	CASSALAGGTDTQYF	TGTGCCAGCAGCGCACTAGCGGGAGGCACAGATACGCAGTATTTT
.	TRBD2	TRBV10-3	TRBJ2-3	CAISERGGRAGADTQYF	TGTGCCATCAGTGAGAGAGGTGGGAGGGCCGGAGCAGATACGCAGTATTTT
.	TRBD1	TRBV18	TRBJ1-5	CASSSNSGQDSNQPQHF	TGTGCCAGCTCATCAAATAGCGGACAGGACAGCAATCAGCCCCAGCATTTT
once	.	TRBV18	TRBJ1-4	CASSPSSPEKLFF	TGTGCCAGCTCACCATCATCCCCCGAAAAACTGTTTTTT
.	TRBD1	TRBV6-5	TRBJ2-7	CASSPSGTGDEQYF	TGTGCCAGCAGTCCATCCGGGACAGGGGACGAGCAGTACTTC
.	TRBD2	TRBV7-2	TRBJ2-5	CAGSPRGGRGTQYF	TGTGCCGGCAGCCCCCGGGGGGGGAGGGGGACCCAGTACTTC
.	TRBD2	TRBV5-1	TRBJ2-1	CASSLGLAGGPYNEQFF	TGCGCCAGCAGCTTGGGACTAGCGGGGGGACCCTACAATGAGCAGTTCTTC
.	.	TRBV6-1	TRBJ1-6	CASSESRGGWGPSGDNSPLHF	TGTGCCAGCAGTGAATCCAGGGGTGGTTGGGGTCCGTCCGGGGACAATTCACCCCTCCACTTT
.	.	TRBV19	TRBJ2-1	CASSITDNNEQFF	TGTGCCAGTAGTATAACAGACAACAATGAGCAGTTCTTC
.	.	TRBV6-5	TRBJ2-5	CASSYPGSGETQYF	TGTGCCAGCAGTTACCCAGGCTCTGGGGAGACCCAGTACTTC
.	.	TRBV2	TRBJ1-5	CASSSTPPSSPQHF	TGTGCCAGCAGTTCCACACCACCCTCATCGCCCCAGCATTTT
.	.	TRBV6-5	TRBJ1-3	CASSQRGSGNTIYF	TGTGCCAGCAGCCAACGGGGCTCTGGAAACACCATATATTTT
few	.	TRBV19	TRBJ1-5	CASSTSSRSNQPQHF	TGTGCCAGTAGTACCTCTTCGAGGAGCAATCAGCCCCAGCATTTT
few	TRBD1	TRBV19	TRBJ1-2	CASSKDRGGVYGYTF	TGTGCCAGTAGTAAGGACAGGGGGGGCGTCTATGGCTACACCTTC
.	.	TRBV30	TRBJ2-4	CAWSVFWTVKNIQYF	TGTGCCTGGAGTGTATTCTGGACAGTAAAAAACATTCAGTACTTC
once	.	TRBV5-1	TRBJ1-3	CASSLQGSKTGNTIYF	TGCGCCAGCAGCTTGCAGGGTTCCAAGACTGGAAACACCATATATTTT
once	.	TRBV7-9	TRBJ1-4	CASTSGVTNEKLFF	TGTGCCAGCACGTCCGGAGTAACTAATGAAAAACTGTTTTTT
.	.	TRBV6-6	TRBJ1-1	CASSFSDREAFF	TGTGCCAGCAGTTTCAGTGACAGGGAAGCTTTCTTT
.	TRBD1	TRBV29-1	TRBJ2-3	CSVEGTGDSDTQYF	TGCAGCGTTGAGGGCACAGGGGATTCTGATACGCAGTATTTT
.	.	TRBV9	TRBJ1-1	CASSPFGGGRNTEAFF	TGTGCCAGCAGCCCCTTTGGTGGAGGGAGGAACACTGAAGCTTTCTTT
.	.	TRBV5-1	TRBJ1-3	CASRQDGSSGNTIYF	TGCGCCAGCAGGCAAGACGGGAGCTCTGGAAACACCATATATTTT
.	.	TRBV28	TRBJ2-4	CATLPEGTAKNIQYF	TGTGCCACTCTCCCGGAGGGGACAGCAAAAAACATTCAGTACTTC
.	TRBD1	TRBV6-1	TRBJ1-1	CASSVRDRNTEAFF	TGTGCCAGCAGTGTTCGGGACAGGAACACTGAAGCTTTCTTT
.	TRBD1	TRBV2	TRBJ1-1	CASSEFQGADEAFF	TGTGCCAGCAGTGAGTTTCAGGGGGCTGATGAAGCTTTCTTT
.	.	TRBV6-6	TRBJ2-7	CASSYGAVNSYEQYF	TGTGCCAGCAGTTATGGTGCGGTGAACTCCTACGAGCAGTACTTC
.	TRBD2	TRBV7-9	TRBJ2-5	CASSLAQASGGYQETQYF	TGTGCCAGCAGCTTAGCTCAAGCTAGCGGGGGGTACCAAGAGACCCAGTACTTC
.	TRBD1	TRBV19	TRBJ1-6	CASSIGQGISPLHF	TGTGCCAGTAGTATTGGACAGGGAATCTCACCCCTCCACTTT
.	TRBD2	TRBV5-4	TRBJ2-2	CASSLAREGTGELFF	TGTGCCAGCAGCTTGGCGCGGGAGGGCACCGGGGAGCTGTTTTTT
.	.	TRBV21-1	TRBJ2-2	CASSTRQPGPGELFF	TGTGCCAGCAGCACTAGACAGCCTGGGCCGGGGGAGCTGTTTTTT
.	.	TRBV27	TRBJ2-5	CASSTSSQPHQETQYF	TGTGCCAGCAGCACCTCTAGCCAACCACACCAAGAGACCCAGTACTTC
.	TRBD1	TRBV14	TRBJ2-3	CASSQDQTGQGPDTQYF	TGTGCCAGCAGCCAGGATCAGACGGGACAGGGCCCAGATACGCAGTATTTT
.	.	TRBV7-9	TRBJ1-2	CASTQDDYGYTF	TGTGCCAGCACTCAGGATGACTATGGCTACACCTTC
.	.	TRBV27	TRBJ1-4	CASRPGANEKLFF	TGTGCCAGCAGACCGGGGGCTAATGAAAAACTGTTTTTT
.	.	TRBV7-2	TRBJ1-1	CASSQNGQPYEAFF	TGTGCCAGCAGCCAAAACGGACAGCCCTATGAAGCTTTCTTT
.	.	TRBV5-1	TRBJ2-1	CASSFSASASVVEQFF	TGCGCCAGCAGCTTTTCAGCCAGCGCTTCGGTGGTTGAGCAGTTCTTC
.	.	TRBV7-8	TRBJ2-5	CASRQSGETQYF	TGTGCCAGCAGACAGTCTGGAGAGACCCAGTACTTC
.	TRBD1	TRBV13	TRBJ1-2	CASSYPDRAGGGYTF	TGTGCCAGCAGCTACCCGGACAGGGCCGGGGGTGGCTACACCTTC